The T cell receptor (beta chain) described here comes from a study of post-analysis software for immune sequencing data. About the study: Relapsing-remitting, secondary progressive and progressive-relapsing forms made up the multiple sclerosis disease courses.

For this clonotype: Its target is unknown.

The CDR3 totals 18 residues. Trimming cost V 4 bases and J 1 base, with 21 bases left between them. Germline CDR1 MNHEY, CDR2 SVGAGI. Study conclusions and caveats: TRBV5-6, TRBV5-1 and TRBV20-1 belonged to a set of roughly 5 TRBV segments that were more frequent in patients than controls. Those samples that were prepared in the same batch co-clustered strongly by F measure.

Unique molecular identifiers featured in each of the TCR beta cDNA libraries. TCRdb used MiXCR to reprocess the PCR reads, holding one entry per CDR3 protein. The table has about 200,000 distinct CDR3 sequences, approximately 30% seen once. The chain carries TRBV6-5 and TRBJ2-3; D may be TRBD1 (5 bases). This TCR derives from a girl aged 2-17 years with multiple sclerosis. Sequenced sample: blood. Here the CDR3 DNA reads TGTGCCAGCAGTTCCTCACTCGGTCTAGTGGGGCGCACAGATACGCAGTATTTT. Translation gives CASSSSLGLVGRTDTQYF.